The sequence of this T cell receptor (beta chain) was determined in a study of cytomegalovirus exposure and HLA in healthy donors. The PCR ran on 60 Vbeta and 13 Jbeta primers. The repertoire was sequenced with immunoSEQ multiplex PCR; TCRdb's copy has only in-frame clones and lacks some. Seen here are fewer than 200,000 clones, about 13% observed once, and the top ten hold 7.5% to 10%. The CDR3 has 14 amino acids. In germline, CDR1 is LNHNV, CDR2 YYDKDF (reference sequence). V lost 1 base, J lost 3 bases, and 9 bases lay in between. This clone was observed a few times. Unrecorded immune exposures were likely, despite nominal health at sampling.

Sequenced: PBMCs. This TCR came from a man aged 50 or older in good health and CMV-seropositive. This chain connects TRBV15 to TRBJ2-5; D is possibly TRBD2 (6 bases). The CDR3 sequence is CATSRGRGEETQYF. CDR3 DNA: TGTGCCACCAGCAGAGGGAGGGGTGAAGAGACCCAGTACTTC.